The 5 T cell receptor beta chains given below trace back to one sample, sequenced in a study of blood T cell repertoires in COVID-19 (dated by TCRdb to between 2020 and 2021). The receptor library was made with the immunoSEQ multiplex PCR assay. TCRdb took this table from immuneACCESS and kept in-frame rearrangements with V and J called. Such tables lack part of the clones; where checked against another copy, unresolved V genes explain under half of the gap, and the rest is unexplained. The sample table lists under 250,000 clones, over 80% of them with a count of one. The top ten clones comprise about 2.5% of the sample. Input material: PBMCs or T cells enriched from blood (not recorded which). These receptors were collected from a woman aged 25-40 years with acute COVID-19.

CDR3 residues: CASSGTAEAPQHF. CDR3 coding DNA: TGTGCCAGCAGTGGGACAGCCGAGGCGCCCCAGCATTTT. The V gene is TRBV6-6, the J gene TRBJ1-5; 7 bases match TRBD1. Looked up from germline, CDR1 is MNHNY and CDR2 is SVGAGI (reference sequence). There are 13 residues in the CDR3. With V trimmed by 5 bases and J by 9 bases, 7 bases remained unmatched.

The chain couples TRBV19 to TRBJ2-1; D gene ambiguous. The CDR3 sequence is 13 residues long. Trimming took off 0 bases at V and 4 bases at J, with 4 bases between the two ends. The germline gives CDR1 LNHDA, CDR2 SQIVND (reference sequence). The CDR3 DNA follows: TGTGCCAGTAGTATAGATCGTTACAATGAGCAGTTCTTC. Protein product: CASSIDRYNEQFF.

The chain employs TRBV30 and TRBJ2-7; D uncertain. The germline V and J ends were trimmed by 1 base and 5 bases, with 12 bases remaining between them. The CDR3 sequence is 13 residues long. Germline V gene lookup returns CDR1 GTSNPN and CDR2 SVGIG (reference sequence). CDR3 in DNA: TGTGCCTGGAGTGGTCCAGACATGCACGAGCAGTACTTC. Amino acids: CAWSGPDMHEQYF.

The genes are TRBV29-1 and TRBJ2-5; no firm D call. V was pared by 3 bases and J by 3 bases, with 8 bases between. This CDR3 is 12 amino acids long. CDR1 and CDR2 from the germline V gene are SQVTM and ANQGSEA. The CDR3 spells CSVDRREETQYF. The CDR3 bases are TGCAGCGTTGACAGGCGAGAAGAGACCCAGTACTTC.

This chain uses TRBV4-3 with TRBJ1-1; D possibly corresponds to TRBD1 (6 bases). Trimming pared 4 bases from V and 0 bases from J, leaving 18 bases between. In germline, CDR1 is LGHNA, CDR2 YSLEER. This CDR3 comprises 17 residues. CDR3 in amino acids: CASSPHPLGHLNTEAFF. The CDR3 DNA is TGCGCCAGCAGCCCCCACCCCCTGGGACATCTGAACACTGAAGCTTTCTTT.